A single sample is the source of the 7 T cell receptor beta chains below, sequenced in a study of PD-1 blockade in classical Hodgkin lymphoma. Repertoires were generated with immunoSEQ multiplex PCR, while TCRdb's copy carries only in-frame clones and drops some. The sample gives under 45,000 clones, around 74% of which show up once; roughly 2.6% is in the top ten. Time point in this sample: cycle 4 day 1 (C4D1), after less than seven weeks of nivolumab. Following autologous stem cell transplantation, relapse occurred in every patient, and exposure to brentuximab vedotin varied. This specimen consisted of peripheral blood mononuclear cells (PBMCs), obtained before the fourth cycle of nivolumab. The origin of the receptors is a human donor with classical Hodgkin lymphoma.

CDR3 loop: CAWSVLTGAPYNEQFF. The CDR3 region has the DNA TGTGCCTGGAGTGTGCTAACGGGGGCCCCCTACAATGAGCAGTTCTTC. J is TRBJ2-1 and V is TRBV30; D may correspond to TRBD1 or TRBD2 (6 bases each). The CDR3 is made up of 16 amino acids. Germline loops: CDR1 GTSNPN, CDR2 SVGIG (reference sequence). Trimming stripped 0 bases from V and 2 bases from J, with 14 bases between.

The chain recombines TRBV7-2 with TRBJ2-7, with unresolved D. The CDR3 has 14 residues. Germline CDR1 is SGHTA and CDR2 is FQGNSA. V shed 8 bases and J shed 2 bases, with 16 bases lying between them. The CDR3, as DNA: TGTGCCAGCCGGTACGGGCCTCAGACCTACGAGCAGTACTTC. This sequence encodes CASRYGPQTYEQYF.

By proportion, this clone is medium-sized. V usage is TRBV27 and J usage is TRBJ2-1; 7 bases match TRBD1. J lost 5 bases, V lost 1 base, and 2 bases had no gene match. Germline V gene sequence: CDR1 MNHEY, CDR2 SMNVEV (reference sequence). The CDR3 totals 14 residues. The CDR3, as DNA: TGTGCCAGCAGTTTATATAGGGGGCACAATGAGCAGTTCTTC. It yields the protein CASSLYRGHNEQFF.

The chain joins TRBV27 to TRBJ1-5; 8 bases agree with TRBD1. This CDR3 comprises 18 residues. V was pared by 1 base and J by 6 bases, with 14 bases of the junction left unmatched. Looked up from germline, CDR1 is MNHEY and CDR2 is SMNVEV (reference sequence). The CDR3 region is CASSLYGRRTGMGQPQHF. The CDR3 bases are TGTGCCAGCAGTTTATACGGCCGAAGGACAGGGATGGGTCAGCCCCAGCATTTT.

This clone was counted between two and nine times. The gene calls are TRBV6-4 and TRBJ2-1; perhaps TRBD2 as D (5 bases). V lost 7 bases to trimming and J lost 8 bases, with 15 bases between them. The germline V gene has CDR1 MRHNA and CDR2 SNTAGT. The CDR3 contains 13 residues. The CDR3 loop reads CASIPRGFYEQFF. The CDR3 DNA sequence: TGTGCCAGCATCCCTCGGGGTTTCTATGAGCAGTTCTTC.

This chain connects TRBV19 to TRBJ1-5, with a possible D match to TRBD1 (6 bases). This CDR3 contains 16 residues. Trimming cost V 2 bases and J 2 bases, with 13 bases left between them. Germline V gives CDR1 LNHDA, CDR2 SQIVND (reference sequence). The CDR3 sequence: CASSITGGMGNQPQHF. CDR3 DNA: TGTGCCAGTAGTATAACGGGGGGCATGGGCAATCAGCCCCAGCATTTT.

Judged by abundance, this clone is medium-sized (0.01 to 0.1%). The gene calls are TRBV5-5 and TRBJ1-5; D is undetermined. CDR1 is SGHKS, CDR2 YYEKEE, per germline (reference sequence). Trimming took off 2 bases at V and 0 bases at J, with 3 bases between the two ends. The CDR3 totals 13 residues. The CDR3 spells CASSFGSNQPQHF. CDR3 nucleotides: TGTGCCAGCAGCTTCGGTAGCAATCAGCCCCAGCATTTT.